Listed below are T cell receptor beta chains from one sample, sequenced in a study of cytomegalovirus exposure and HLA in healthy donors. Only in-frame clones appear in the TCRdb table, and some are missing; sequencing was by immunoSEQ multiplex PCR. The sample contains over 150,000 clones, 77% of which appear only once. Sequences were obtained from PBMCs. The receptors were gathered from a male donor in good health and CMV-seropositive. The CDR3 runs from the conserved cysteine through the conserved F or W. The order of the fields is clone size, J gene, CDR3 length, D gene, V gene, CDR3 protein, CDR3 DNA. The D gene is left open where the match is weak. Where a row states a size, it is once, few, many or the class of an expanded clone; other rows omit it.

>NA|TRBJ2-2|14|NA|TRBV9
CASSSGQPAGELFF
TGTGCCAGCAGCTCAGGACAACCGGCCGGGGAGCTGTTTTTT
>NA|TRBJ2-1|17|TRBD2|TRBV6-1
CASSDRIGTSGFNEQFF
TGTGCCAGCAGTGACCGTATTGGGACTAGCGGATTCAATGAGCAGTTCTTC
>NA|TRBJ2-3|17|TRBD2|TRBV30
CAWSVVGGGTQADTQYF
TGTGCCTGGAGTGTAGTGGGCGGGGGGACCCAGGCTGATACGCAGTATTTT
>NA|TRBJ1-1|14|NA|TRBV5-6
CASSNGQGNTEAFF
TGTGCCAGCAGCAACGGACAAGGGAACACTGAAGCTTTCTTT
>NA|TRBJ1-1|14|TRBD1|TRBV19
CASRRQGGITEAFF
TGTGCCAGTAGAAGACAGGGAGGAATCACTGAAGCTTTCTTT
>NA|TRBJ2-7|13|TRBD2|TRBV30
CAWRVGGSYEQYF
TGTGCCTGGAGGGTGGGGGGGTCCTACGAGCAGTACTTC
>NA|TRBJ2-2|12|TRBD1|TRBV11-3
CASRQGAGELFF
TGTGCCAGCAGACAGGGGGCCGGGGAGCTGTTTTTT
>NA|TRBJ2-5|16|TRBD2|TRBV19
CASSKAGTSGGETQYF
TGTGCCAGTAGTAAAGCCGGGACTAGCGGGGGGGAGACCCAGTACTTC
>NA|TRBJ1-4|17|TRBD1|TRBV9
CASSSGTGGSLSEKLFF
TGTGCCAGCAGCTCCGGGACAGGGGGCTCTTTATCTGAAAAACTGTTTTTT
>NA|TRBJ2-1|15|NA|TRBV18
CASSPDRPTYNEQFF
TGTGCCAGCTCACCAGACAGGCCAACCTACAATGAGCAGTTCTTC
>NA|TRBJ1-2|12|NA|TRBV11-2
CASSSTGLGYTF
TGTGCCAGCAGCTCAACAGGGCTTGGCTACACCTTC
>NA|TRBJ1-5|16|TRBD1|TRBV19
CASQHPGQGAGQPQHF
TGTGCCAGTCAACACCCGGGACAGGGGGCAGGTCAGCCCCAGCATTTT
>NA|TRBJ1-3|16|NA|TRBV9
CASSVARHGSGNTIYF
TGTGCCAGCAGCGTAGCCAGACATGGCTCTGGAAACACCATATATTTT
>once|TRBJ2-7|16|NA|TRBV7-9
CASSLGYGGSSYEQCF
TGTGCCAGCAGCTTAGGGTATGGGGGGAGTTCCTACGAGCAGTGCTTC
>once|TRBJ2-5|14|TRBD2|TRBV5-8
CASTKGRGEETQYF
TGTGCCAGCACCAAAGGACGGGGGGAAGAGACCCAGTACTTC
>NA|TRBJ1-2|17|TRBD1|TRBV7-8
CASSRDRGRAANYGYTF
TGTGCCAGCAGCCGGGACAGGGGGCGCGCAGCTAACTATGGCTACACCTTC
>NA|TRBJ2-2|15|TRBD1|TRBV2
CASSDSTGEDGELFF
TGTGCCAGCAGTGACTCGACAGGGGAGGACGGGGAGCTGTTTTTT
>NA|TRBJ1-2|14|NA|TRBV6-5
CASTKRGSTSGYTF
TGTGCCAGCACCAAAAGGGGCTCAACATCCGGCTACACCTTC
>NA|TRBJ2-3|15|NA|TRBV7-9
CASSLVLDITDTQYF
TGTGCCAGCAGCTTAGTTCTAGATATCACAGATACGCAGTATTTT
>NA|TRBJ1-4|18|TRBD1|TRBV19
CASARGTAYLATNEKLFF
TGTGCCAGTGCCCGGGGGACAGCATACCTTGCAACTAATGAAAAACTGTTTTTT
>NA|TRBJ1-2|13|NA|TRBV11-3
CASTSCVPRGYTF
TGTGCCAGCACTTCGTGTGTCCCTCGGGGCTACACCTTC
>NA|TRBJ2-3|15|TRBD1|TRBV7-2
CASSPTGVPTDTQYF
TGTGCCAGCAGCCCGACAGGGGTTCCCACAGATACGCAGTATTTT
>few|TRBJ2-3|12|NA|TRBV7-2
CASSRRGDTQYF
TGTGCCAGCAGCCGCAGGGGAGATACGCAGTATTTT
>NA|TRBJ2-5|11|NA|TRBV30
CAWTAQETQYF
TGTGCCTGGACAGCGCAAGAGACCCAGTACTTC
>NA|TRBJ1-1|15|NA|TRBV9
CASSISTGGSTEAFF
TGTGCCAGCAGCATCTCAACTGGAGGAAGCACTGAAGCTTTCTTT
>NA|TRBJ1-2|14|TRBD1|TRBV4-3
CASSHDRAAYGYTF
TGCGCCAGCAGCCACGACAGGGCGGCCTATGGCTACACCTTC
>few|TRBJ1-2|13|TRBD1|TRBV13
CASSLGTGVGYTF
TGTGCCAGCAGCTTAGGGACAGGGGTTGGCTACACCTTC
>NA|TRBJ1-4|15|TRBD1|TRBV19
CASSPGGPPGEKLFF
TGTGCCAGTAGTCCAGGGGGCCCGCCCGGTGAAAAACTGTTTTTT
>NA|TRBJ2-7|16|NA|TRBV5-6
CASSLDRVTPAEGQYF
TGTGCCAGCAGCTTGGATCGTGTGACACCCGCCGAGGGGCAGTACTTC
>NA|TRBJ2-7|15|TRBD2|TRBV28
CASTLGLAGTYEQYF
TGTGCCAGCACCCTGGGGCTAGCGGGGACTTACGAGCAGTACTTC
>NA|TRBJ2-7|14|TRBD1|TRBV10-1
CASRDRDRLYEQYF
TGCGCCAGCAGAGACCGGGACAGGCTTTACGAGCAGTACTTC
>NA|TRBJ2-1|13|NA|TRBV11-2
CASSRGSYNEQFF
TGTGCCAGCAGCCGAGGATCCTACAATGAGCAGTTCTTC
>NA|TRBJ2-5|11|TRBD2|TRBV19
CASSMGGAQYF
TGTGCCAGTAGTATGGGGGGGGCCCAGTACTTC
>NA|TRBJ2-7|14|NA|TRBV25-1
CASSDHRATYEQYF
TGTGCCAGCAGTGACCACAGGGCCACCTACGAGCAGTACTTC
>once|TRBJ1-5|12|NA|TRBV19
CASSPRNQPQHF
TGTGCCAGTAGCCCCCGTAATCAGCCCCAGCATTTT
>NA|TRBJ1-4|14|NA|TRBV19
CASSVGATNEKLFF
TGTGCCAGTAGTGTCGGGGCAACTAATGAAAAACTGTTTTTT
>NA|TRBJ2-7|11|NA|TRBV7-9
CATSLTGEQYF
TGTGCCACTTCGTTAACGGGGGAGCAGTACTTC
>NA|TRBJ1-1|13|NA|TRBV5-1
CASSLRGGIEAFF
TGCGCCAGCAGCTTAAGGGGGGGGATTGAAGCTTTCTTT
>few|TRBJ2-6|19|NA|TRBV11-3
CASSLDIRLGDSGANVLTF
TGTGCCAGCAGCTTAGATATTCGGTTGGGCGACTCTGGGGCCAACGTCCTGACTTTC
>NA|TRBJ2-7|15|NA|TRBV4-1
CASSQSIFGSYEQYF
TGCGCCAGCAGCCAATCAATCTTCGGCTCCTACGAGCAGTACTTC
>few|TRBJ1-6|16|NA|TRBV6-1
CASSEQGGVWNSPLHF
TGTGCCAGCAGTGAACAGGGAGGGGTATGGAATTCACCCCTCCACTTT
>NA|TRBJ1-1|14|TRBD1|TRBV28
CASSIGQENTEAFF
TGTGCCAGCAGTATAGGACAGGAGAACACTGAAGCTTTCTTT
>NA|TRBJ1-1|17|NA|TRBV27
CASSFQTWGQGTTEAFF
TGTGCCAGCAGTTTTCAAACATGGGGTCAGGGAACCACTGAAGCTTTCTTT
>NA|TRBJ2-3|15|TRBD1|TRBV7-2
CASSLGTASTDTQYF
TGTGCCAGCAGCCTAGGGACAGCAAGCACAGATACGCAGTATTTT
>few|TRBJ2-2|15|NA|TRBV29-1
CSVVQGVLTTGELFF
TGCAGCGTTGTCCAGGGTGTTCTAACTACCGGGGAGCTGTTTTTT
>NA|TRBJ2-3|17|TRBD2|TRBV5-4
CASSDGTSGMRTDTQYF
TGTGCCAGCAGCGACGGGACTAGCGGAATGAGGACAGATACGCAGTATTTT
>NA|TRBJ1-2|13|NA|TRBV9
CASSADSNYGYTF
TGTGCCAGCAGCGCGGACAGCAACTATGGCTACACCTTC
>NA|TRBJ1-1|14|NA|TRBV5-1
CASSPQTGNTEAFF
TGCGCCAGCAGCCCCCAGACAGGGAACACTGAAGCTTTCTTT
>NA|TRBJ1-2|14|NA|TRBV2
CASRKGYGDYGYTF
TGTGCCAGCAGGAAGGGGTATGGTGACTATGGCTACACCTTC
>NA|TRBJ2-7|13|NA|TRBV19
CASSKESTREQYF
TGTGCCAGTAGTAAGGAGAGCACGAGAGAGCAGTACTTC
>NA|TRBJ1-1|13|NA|TRBV19
CASSGTGYSEAFF
TGTGCCAGTAGTGGTACAGGGTACTCTGAAGCTTTCTTT
>once|TRBJ2-4|15|TRBD2|TRBV7-3
CASSLEGGVGNIQYF
TGTGCCAGCAGCTTAGAGGGAGGGGTCGGAAACATTCAGTACTTC
>NA|TRBJ1-1|14|NA|TRBV6-5
CASSLQGENTEAFF
TGTGCCAGCAGCCTTCAAGGGGAGAACACTGAAGCTTTCTTT
>NA|TRBJ2-5|14|NA|TRBV5-1
CASSLGRVQETQYF
TGCGCCAGCAGCCTGGGACGGGTACAAGAGACCCAGTACTTC